This T cell receptor (beta chain) was captured by sequencing in a study of blood T cells in healthy people across ages (dated by TCRdb to between 2014 and 2017). Looking at the study overall: Template switching captured roughly one uniquely barcoded TCR beta cDNA molecule per two T cells in model experiments. To avoid experimental bias, donors of different ages were distributed randomly across sequencing lanes. Two additional independent replicas of 1 million unique cDNA reads from the same blood draw were analyzed for two donors (one aged 18 to 30 and one aged 80 or older). Using deep sequencing normalized with unique cDNA molecular identifiers, the study measured how TCR beta repertoire diversity changes with age. The donors were divided into four age groups: young (average around 17 years), middle-aged (about 41), aged (roughly 66) and long-lived (about 84). What the research found in general, with its limitations: The long-lived group showed more naive CD4+ T cells, fewer expanded clones and increased TCR diversity than the aged group, suggesting age selection. Estimates of total diversity from one million sequenced T cells were regarded as lower bounds and underestimates. Observed TCR beta diversity correlated strongly with the percentage of naive T cells measured by flow cytometry. Observed TCR beta diversity per million T cells fell roughly linearly with age, and a significant reduction was already apparent by age roughly 41. Conclusive comparison of naive and antigen-experienced compartments was prevented by the profiling of bulk unsorted PBMCs. Because donor CMV infection status was unknown, age-related changes in expanded clonotypes were potentially confounded.

CDR1 MNHNS and CDR2 SASEGT are derived from the germline V gene. The CDR3 spans 15 residues, from the cysteine through the phenylalanine. Just the 45-base CDR3 DNA is kept, in frame starting at base 1. The junction shows trimming of 5 bases on V and 3 bases on J, plus 13 bases between the germline ends. The approximately 40 donors, aged about 6 to 100 years, were systemically healthy Caucasian individuals from Russia. Ten milliliters of peripheral blood were drawn from each donor into EDTA-treated Vacutainer tubes. Ficoll-Paque density-gradient centrifugation was used to isolate PBMCs, with at least 6 million per sample. Trizol reagent was used to extract total RNA from PBMCs, with at least 6 micrograms per sample. The percentages of naive CD45RAhigh/CD27high T cells were determined by flow cytometry on a PBMC aliquot from every donor. This clonotype occurred a few times. There is no known antigen for this receptor. No base quality information exists; no much larger clone differs at one position.

The protocol used for the library was 5' RACE. Instrument on record: Illumina HiSeq 2500. A second about 6 to 11 cycle PCR used a sample-barcoded 5' primer and a J-beta primer mix. Each TCR beta cDNA molecule received a unique molecular identifier from a template-switch 5' adaptor carrying 12 random nucleotides. Each sample yielded at least 3 million CDR3-containing paired-end reads. First-strand cDNA synthesis was performed from all RNA using the Mint cDNA synthesis kit, with priming by a TRBC-specific oligonucleotide. After uracil-DNA glycosylase treatment, a first 18-cycle PCR used universal primers M1SS and BC2_uni_R on all cDNA. Per the authors' processing: Normalization of each sample was performed by random selection of 1 million high-quality reads, each carrying a distinct molecular identifier. Reads with shared molecular identifiers were discarded instead of being binned into consensus sequences. MiTCR, set to a Q25 quality threshold and the strictest error-elimination algorithm, was used for CDR3 identification, clonotype clustering and error correction. Lower-bound total TCR beta diversity was estimated with a nonparametric unseen species model using Euler transformation. TCRdb trimmed the raw reads at Q25, called clones with MiXCR and kept productive beta chains. A single entry per CDR3 protein holds the most common genes and DNA from its merged rows. The V and J calls follow TCRdb's processing rather than the paper's. The sample table shows 590,000 or so distinct CDR3 sequences, and about 30% are seen once. 15% to 18% of the sample is held by the ten biggest clonotypes.

The chain joins TRBV6-1 to TRBJ1-4; no D segment can be confidently identified. This clonotype was sampled from a woman older than 75 in good health. The material sequenced was blood. The CDR3 region has the sequence CASSRIGPSNEKLFF. The DNA is as follows: TGTGCCAGCAGTAGAATCGGGCCCTCTAATGAAAAACTGTTTTTT.